These 9 T cell receptor beta chains originate from one sample sequenced in a study of CD8 T cells in Susac syndrome. Random-hexamer reverse transcription was applied to roughly 0.5 to 1 ug RNA. TCRdb re-called the immunoSEQ multiplex PCR reads through MiXCR, storing one row per CDR3 protein. The sample holds under 200,000 distinct CDR3 sequences, more than 90% seen once. The sequencing sample was made of CD4+ T cells from PBMCs. The receptors stem from a human donor in good health.

The chain recombines TRBV3-1 with TRBJ2-5; 9 bases agree with TRBD1. The CDR3 is 16 amino acids. V was pared by 4 bases and J by 1 base, with 7 bases of the junction left unmatched. Germline lookup yields CDR1 LGHDT and CDR2 YNNKEL (reference sequence). CDR3 sequence (DNA): TGTGCCAGCAGCCTTATCGGGACAGGGCGCCAAGAGACCCAGTACTTC. Amino acid sequence: CASSLIGTGRQETQYF.

J is TRBJ1-5 and V is TRBV6-2 or TRBV6-3; D might be TRBD1 (5 bases). The CDR3 runs to 13 residues. Germline values: CDR1 MNHEY, CDR2 SVGEGT. V dropped 5 bases and J dropped 7 bases, with 12 bases sitting between them. Here the CDR3 reads CASSPRVGQPQHF. The CDR3 DNA is TGTGCCAGCAGTCCCAGGGTAGGACAGCCCCAGCATTTT.

This clonotype appeared once. The genes are TRBV20-1 and TRBJ1-2; possibly TRBD1 for D (5 bases). The V gene's germline CDR1 is DFQATT and CDR2 SNEGSKA (reference sequence). The CDR3 runs to 13 residues. Between the trimmed V and J ends, which lost 6 bases and 7 bases, there was a span of 18 bases. The CDR3 is CSARRGAYGGYTF. The CDR3 DNA reads as TGCAGTGCACGGCGAGGGGCTTACGGTGGCTACACCTTC.

The V call is TRBV12-3 or TRBV12-4, the J call TRBJ1-5, with D perhaps TRBD1 (6 bases). V was shortened by 7 bases and J by 7 bases, with 14 bases between the two germline ends. The CDR3 runs 13 residues. The CDR3 DNA follows: TGTGCCAGCACCCGGGACATTTTCCAGCCCCAGCATTTT. Its translation: CASTRDIFQPQHF.

The genes are TRBV30 and TRBJ2-3; D is unclear. Trimming shortened V by 4 bases and J by 5 bases, and 13 bases separated the two germline ends. CDR1 and CDR2 (germline): GTSNPN, SVGIG (reference sequence). This CDR3 is built from 13 residues. The CDR3, as DNA: TGTGCCTGGACCCCCCCAGTCGGAGATACGCAGTATTTT. Amino acid sequence: CAWTPPVGDTQYF. The full variable domain, its missing parts supplied by reference TRBV30 and TRBJ2-3, is SQTIHQWPATLVQPVGSPLSLECTVEGTSNPNLYWYRQAAGRGLQLLFYSVGIGQISSEVPQNLSASRPQDRQFILSSKKLLLSDSGFYLCAWTPPVGDTQYFGPGTRLTVL.

J is TRBJ1-6 and V is TRBV19; maybe TRBD1 (5 bases). V was clipped by 9 bases and J by 9 bases, with 18 bases between them. There are 14 residues in the CDR3. Germline CDR1 and CDR2: LNHDA and SQIVND (reference sequence). In nucleotides, the CDR3 is TGTGCCAGCGGAGAGGGGACCGCGGCTTCACCCCTCCACTTT. This translates into CASGEGTAASPLHF.

This clonotype was detected once. The DNA for the CDR3 is TGCAGCGTTTTTGGACAGGGGGCCTCAGATACGCAGTATTTT. It yields the protein CSVFGQGASDTQYF. The chain employs TRBV29-1 and TRBJ2-3, with 11 bases matching TRBD1. The V gene's germline CDR1 is SQVTM and CDR2 ANQGSEA. With V trimmed by 5 bases and J by 4 bases, 5 bases remained unmatched. This CDR3 spans 14 amino acids.

J is TRBJ1-2 and V is TRBV2, with a possible D match to TRBD1 (6 bases). The CDR3 totals 16 residues. The V end was cut by 4 bases, the J end by 4 bases, with 19 bases between. Germline-derived CDR1 and CDR2 are SNHLY and FYNNEI. The CDR3 DNA reads TGTGCCAGCAGTGTGCCTGGGGGCCATTCCCGCTATGGCTACACCTTC. Protein product: CASSVPGGHSRYGYTF. Variable domain in full (rest from reference TRBV2 and TRBJ1-2): EPEVTQTPSHQVTQMGQEVILRCVPISNHLYFYWYRQILGQKVEFLVSFYNNEISEKSEIFDDQFSVERPDGSNFTLKIRSTKLEDSAMYFCASSVPGGHSRYGYTFGSGTRLTVV.

The V call is TRBV6-2 or TRBV6-3, the J call TRBJ2-5; perhaps D is TRBD1 or TRBD2 (5 bases each). Germline V gene lookup returns CDR1 MNHEY and CDR2 SVGEGT. The CDR3 contains 11 residues. Trimming shortened V by 6 bases and J by 7 bases, and 9 bases separated the two germline ends. For the CDR3, the DNA is TGTGCCAGCAGCGAGAGGGGGACCCAGTACTTC. Its protein is CASSERGTQYF.